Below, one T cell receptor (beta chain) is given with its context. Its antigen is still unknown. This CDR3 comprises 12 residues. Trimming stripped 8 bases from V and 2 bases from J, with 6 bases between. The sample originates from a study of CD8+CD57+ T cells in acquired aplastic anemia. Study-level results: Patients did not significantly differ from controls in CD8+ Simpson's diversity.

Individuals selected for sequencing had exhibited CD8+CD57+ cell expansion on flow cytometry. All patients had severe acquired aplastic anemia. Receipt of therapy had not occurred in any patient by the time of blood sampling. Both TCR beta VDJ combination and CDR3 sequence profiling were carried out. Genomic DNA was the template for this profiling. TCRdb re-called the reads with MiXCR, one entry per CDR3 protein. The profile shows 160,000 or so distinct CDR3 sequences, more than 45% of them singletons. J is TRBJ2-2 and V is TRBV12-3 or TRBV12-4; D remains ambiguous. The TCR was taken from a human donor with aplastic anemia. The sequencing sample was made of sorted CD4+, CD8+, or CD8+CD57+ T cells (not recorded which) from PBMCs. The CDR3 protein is CASGANTGELFF. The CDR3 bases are TGTGCCAGCGGAGCTAACACCGGGGAGCTGTTTTTT.